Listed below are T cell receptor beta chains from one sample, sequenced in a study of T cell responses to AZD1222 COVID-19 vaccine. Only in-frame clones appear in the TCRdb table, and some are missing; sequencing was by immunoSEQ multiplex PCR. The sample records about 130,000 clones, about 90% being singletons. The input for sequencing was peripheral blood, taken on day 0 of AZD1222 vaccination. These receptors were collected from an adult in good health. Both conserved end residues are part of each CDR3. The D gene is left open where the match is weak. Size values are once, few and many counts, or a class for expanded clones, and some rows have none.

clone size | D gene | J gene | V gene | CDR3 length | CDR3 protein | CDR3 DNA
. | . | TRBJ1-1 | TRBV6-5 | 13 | CASTYSLGTEAFF | TGTGCCAGCACTTACAGCTTGGGCACTGAAGCTTTCTTT
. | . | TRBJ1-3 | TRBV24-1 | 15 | CATSDPADSGNTIYF | TGTGCCACCAGTGATCCGGCTGATTCTGGAAACACCATATATTTT
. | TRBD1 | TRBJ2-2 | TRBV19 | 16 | CASSDWTGDGTGELFF | TGTGCCAGTAGTGACTGGACAGGGGATGGAACCGGGGAGCTGTTTTTT
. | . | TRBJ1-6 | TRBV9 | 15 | CASSVSSAIPSPLHF | TGTGCCAGCAGCGTCAGCTCAGCAATCCCATCACCCCTCCACTTT
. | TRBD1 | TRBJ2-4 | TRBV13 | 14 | CATGRRQGNNIQYF | TGTGCCACCGGAAGGAGACAGGGTAACAACATTCAGTACTTC
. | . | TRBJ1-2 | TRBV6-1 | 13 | CASSEWGAYGYTF | TGTGCCAGCAGTGAGTGGGGCGCCTATGGCTACACCTTC
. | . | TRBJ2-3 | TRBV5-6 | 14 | CASSLAVTEDTQYF | TGTGCCAGCAGCTTGGCCGTCACGGAGGACACGCAGTATTTT
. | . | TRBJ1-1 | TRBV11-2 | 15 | CASSSRLGQNTEAFF | TGTGCCAGCAGCTCAAGATTAGGGCAGAACACTGAAGCTTTCTTT
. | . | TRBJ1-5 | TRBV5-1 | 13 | CASSPEGIQPQHF | TGCGCCAGCAGCCCTGAAGGGATCCAGCCCCAGCATTTT
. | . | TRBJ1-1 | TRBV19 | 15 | CATYAQGRIGTEAFF | TGTGCCACCTACGCTCAGGGGCGGATCGGTACTGAAGCTTTCTTT
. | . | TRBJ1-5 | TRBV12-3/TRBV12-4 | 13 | CASSLSRAQPQHF | TGTGCCAGCAGTTTGAGCAGGGCTCAGCCCCAGCATTTT
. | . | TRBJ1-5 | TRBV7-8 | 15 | CASGVGGRSGQPQHF | TGTGCCAGCGGTGTGGGGGGGCGGAGTGGTCAGCCCCAGCATTTT
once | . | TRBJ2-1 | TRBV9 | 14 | CASSASGPLNEQFF | TGTGCCAGCAGCGCAAGTGGGCCCCTCAATGAGCAGTTCTTC
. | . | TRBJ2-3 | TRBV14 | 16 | CASSQGAGAYTDTQYF | TGTGCCAGCAGCCAAGGGGCAGGGGCCTACACAGATACGCAGTATTTT
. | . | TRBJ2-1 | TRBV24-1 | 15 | CATSDLRGVPGEQFF | TGTGCCACCAGTGATTTGCGAGGGGTTCCGGGGGAGCAGTTCTTC
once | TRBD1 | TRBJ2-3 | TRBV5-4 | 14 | CASSLVTGGSTQYF | TGTGCCAGCAGCTTGGTTACAGGGGGCTCTACGCAGTATTTT
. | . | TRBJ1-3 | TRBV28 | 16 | CASSLVQPNSGNTIYF | TGTGCCAGCAGTTTGGTACAGCCTAATTCTGGAAACACCATATATTTT
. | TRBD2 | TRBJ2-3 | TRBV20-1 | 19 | CSASSRLAGGGFRTDTQYF | TGCAGTGCTAGTAGCCGCCTAGCGGGAGGGGGGTTTAGGACAGATACGCAGTATTTT
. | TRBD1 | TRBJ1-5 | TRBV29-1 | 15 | CSVGQGGSGNQPQHF | TGCAGCGTAGGACAGGGGGGATCGGGCAATCAGCCCCAGCATTTT
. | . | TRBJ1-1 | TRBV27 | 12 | CASSRMNTEAFF | TGTGCCAGCAGTAGGATGAACACTGAAGCTTTCTTT
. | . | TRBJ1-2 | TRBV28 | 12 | CASSLANYGYTF | TGTGCCAGCAGTTTGGCTAACTATGGCTACACCTTC
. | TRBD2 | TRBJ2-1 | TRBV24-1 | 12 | CATTSGYNEQFF | TGTGCCACGACTAGCGGTTACAATGAGCAGTTCTTC
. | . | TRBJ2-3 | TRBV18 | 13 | CASSLGSKDTQYF | TGTGCCAGCTCACTAGGGTCGAAAGATACGCAGTATTTT
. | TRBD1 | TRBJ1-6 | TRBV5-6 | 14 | CASSRDRGNSPLHF | TGTGCCAGCTCGCGAGACAGGGGTAATTCACCCCTCCACTTT
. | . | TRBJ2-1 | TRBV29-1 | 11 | CSTRRQNEQFF | TGCAGCACCAGGCGGCAAAATGAGCAGTTCTTC
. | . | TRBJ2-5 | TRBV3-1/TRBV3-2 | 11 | CASKTGETQYF | TGTGCCAGCAAAACTGGGGAGACCCAGTACTTC
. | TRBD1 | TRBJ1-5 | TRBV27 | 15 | CASRTTGGSFQPQHF | TGTGCCAGCAGGACCACAGGGGGCTCGTTTCAGCCCCAGCATTTT
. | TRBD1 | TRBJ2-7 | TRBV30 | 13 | CAWTFRGLRGQYF | TGTGCCTGGACTTTCAGGGGGCTTAGAGGGCAGTACTTC
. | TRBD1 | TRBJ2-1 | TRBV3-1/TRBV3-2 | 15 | CASSRTGGYDNEQFF | TGTGCCAGCAGTCGGACAGGGGGTTACGACAATGAGCAGTTCTTC
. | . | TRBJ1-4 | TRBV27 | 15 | CASARLHRTNEKLFF | TGTGCCAGCGCCCGCCTACATCGGACTAATGAAAAACTGTTTTTT
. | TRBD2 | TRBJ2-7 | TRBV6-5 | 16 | CASSYRLAGGSSEQYF | TGTGCCAGCAGTTACAGACTAGCGGGGGGTTCCTCCGAGCAGTACTTC
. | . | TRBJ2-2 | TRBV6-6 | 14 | CASYGWTNTGELFF | TGTGCCAGCTACGGCTGGACCAACACCGGGGAGCTGTTTTTT
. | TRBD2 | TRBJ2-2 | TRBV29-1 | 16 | CSVLTSGSLSAGELFF | TGCAGCGTTTTGACTAGCGGGAGTTTGTCTGCCGGGGAGCTGTTTTTT
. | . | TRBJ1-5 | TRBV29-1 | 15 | CSVELGSGSNQPQHF | TGCAGCGTTGAATTGGGATCCGGTAGCAATCAGCCCCAGCATTTT
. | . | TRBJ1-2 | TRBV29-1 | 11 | CSVVGVYGYTF | TGCAGCGTTGTGGGGGTCTATGGCTACACCTTC
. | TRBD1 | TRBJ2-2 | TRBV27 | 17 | CASSQQGALVMTGELFF | TGTGCCAGCAGCCAACAGGGGGCGCTTGTAATGACCGGGGAGCTGTTTTTT
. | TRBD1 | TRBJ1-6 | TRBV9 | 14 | CASSKTGDNSPLHF | TGTGCCAGCAGCAAGACAGGGGACAATTCACCCCTCCACTTT
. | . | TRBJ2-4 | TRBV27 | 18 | CASSPGLPEGEAKNIQYF | TGTGCCAGCAGCCCGGGACTTCCTGAGGGGGAGGCCAAAAACATTCAGTACTTC
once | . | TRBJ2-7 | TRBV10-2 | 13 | CASSVVGIDEQYF | TGCGCCAGCAGTGTTGTAGGGATAGACGAGCAGTACTTC
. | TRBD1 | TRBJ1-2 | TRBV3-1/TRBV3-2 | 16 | CASSQARDRFFYGYTF | TGTGCCAGCAGCCAAGCCCGGGACAGGTTCTTCTATGGCTACACCTTC
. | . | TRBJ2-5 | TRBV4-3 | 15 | CASSQEAFWWETQYF | TGCGCCAGCAGCCAAGAGGCCTTTTGGTGGGAGACCCAGTACTTC
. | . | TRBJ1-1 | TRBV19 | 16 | CASSIKLGTVATEAFF | TGTGCCAGTAGTATAAAGTTGGGGACCGTGGCCACTGAAGCTTTCTTT
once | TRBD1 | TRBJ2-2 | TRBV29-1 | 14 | CSVRYTQGVGELFF | TGCAGCGTTCGATACACCCAGGGGGTCGGGGAGCTGTTTTTT
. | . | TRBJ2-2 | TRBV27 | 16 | CASSFSGTPLTGELFF | TGTGCCAGCAGTTTCTCGGGGACTCCCTTGACGGGGGAGCTGTTTTTT
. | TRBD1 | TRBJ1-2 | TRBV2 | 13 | CASRGQGVYGYTF | TGTGCCAGCAGGGGACAGGGTGTCTATGGCTACACCTTC
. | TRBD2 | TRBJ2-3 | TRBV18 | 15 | CASSPSGGPTDTQYF | TGTGCCAGCTCACCTAGCGGGGGACCCACAGATACGCAGTATTTT
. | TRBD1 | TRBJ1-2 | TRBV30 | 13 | CAWSAGGDYGYTF | TGTGCCTGGAGCGCAGGGGGAGACTATGGCTACACCTTC
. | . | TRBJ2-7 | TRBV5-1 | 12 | CASSLRVNEQYF | TGCGCCAGCAGCTTGAGGGTTAACGAGCAGTACTTC
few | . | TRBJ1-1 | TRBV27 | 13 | CASSVVGDTEAFF | TGTGCCAGCAGTGTGGTGGGGGACACTGAAGCTTTCTTT
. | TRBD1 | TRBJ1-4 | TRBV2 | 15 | CASSEGRDRGEKLFF | TGTGCCAGCAGTGAAGGGAGGGACAGGGGCGAAAAACTGTTTTTT
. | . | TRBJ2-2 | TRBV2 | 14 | CASSAGSRTGELFF | TGTGCCAGCAGTGCCGGGTCCCGGACCGGGGAGCTGTTTTTT
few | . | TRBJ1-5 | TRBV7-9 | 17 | CASSPALGGTSNQPQHF | TGTGCCAGCAGCCCAGCATTGGGAGGTACAAGCAATCAGCCCCAGCATTTT
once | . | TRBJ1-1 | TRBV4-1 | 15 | CASTLEGFGDTEAFF | TGCGCCAGCACTCTCGAGGGGTTTGGGGACACTGAAGCTTTCTTT
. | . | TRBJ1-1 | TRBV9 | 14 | CASSLSTMNTEAFF | TGTGCCAGCAGCTTGTCCACCATGAACACTGAAGCTTTCTTT
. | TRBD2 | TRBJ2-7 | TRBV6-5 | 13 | CATWGGVRYEQYF | TGTGCCACTTGGGGGGGAGTAAGATACGAGCAGTACTTC